The sequence of this T cell receptor beta chain was determined in a study of shared clonotypes between healthy human individuals. The CDR3 consists of 15 residues. Trimming stripped 0 bases from V and 0 bases from J, with 9 bases between. Looked up from germline, CDR1 is SGDLS and CDR2 is YYNGEE. The data were produced by immunoSEQ multiplex PCR, yet TCRdb's version contains in-frame clones alone and is incomplete. Of under 2,500,000 clones listed, approximately 94% are singletons. This chain connects TRBV9 to TRBJ2-5, with D perhaps TRBD1 (6 bases). The sequenced sample was naive CD4+ T cells sorted from blood. Subset described: CD45RA+ positively selected. The sequence was collected from a man younger than 35 in good health. The CDR3 nucleotides read TGTGCCAGCAGCGTAGATTGGACAGACCAAGAGACCCAGTACTTC. It specifies CASSVDWTDQETQYF.